This T cell receptor beta chain derives from a study of T cell clonotyping in hematopoietic cell transplantation. Study-level points and caveats: Higher Inverse Simpson Index values in graft donor and pretransplant recipient predicted broader posttransplant TCR diversity. CD4 and CD8 repertoire contributions could not be separated without sorting. Pathologically expanded recipient clonotypes increased progressively from day 30 to day 180 as diversity fell.

Profiled with immunoSEQ multiplex PCR; TCRdb holds only in-frame clones, not every one. Of thousands of clones in the sample, around 90% were seen once. The CDR3 is 15 residues long. CDR1 is LNHDA and CDR2 is SQIVND in the germline V gene (reference sequence). V shed 5 bases and J 7 bases; nucleotides not matched to a gene: 7. The sample holds one count of this clone. No antigen is known for it. This sequence originates from a female patient in her forties or fifties who had an allogeneic stem cell transplant from an unrelated donor, so the T cells may come from the graft donor. Some clones in this sample may be carry-over from other donors' samples. Specimen: PBMCs, collected 180 days after allogeneic stem cell transplant. The chain recombines TRBV19 with TRBJ1-4; 10 bases fit TRBD1. The CDR3 sequence: CASSPRTGGGEKLFF. The CDR3, as DNA: TGTGCCAGTAGTCCCCGGACAGGGGGAGGTGAAAAACTGTTTTTT.